Here is one TCR beta chain with its context. Its cognate antigen has yet to be identified. Per-nucleotide qualities are absent, and no much larger clonotype sits a single base away. The data were obtained in a study of STAT5B mutations in CD4+ large granular lymphocyte leukemia (dated by TCRdb to the early 2020s). The study in broad terms: Among healthy controls, the CDR3 'QG' motif was associated with a particular HLA allele. The study compared the TCRbeta repertoires of patients with CD4+ T-cell large granular lymphocyte leukemia against the TCRbeta repertoires of healthy blood donors. Flow cytometry on FACSCanto II or FACSVerse showed that the purified fractions were more than 95% pure among lymphocytes.

Findings and caveats that apply to the study as a whole: The main leukemic clonotypes were found to be private to each patient, although approximately 26% of the main leukemic clonotypes were detected at low frequency in the non-leukemic repertoires of other patients. Data were not HLA-matched; higher clonality in CD4+ versus CD8+ T-LGLL could reflect the relatively small sample size. Compared with healthy CD4+ repertoires, CD4-sorted patient repertoires appeared more clonal, and this difference remained even after the putative leukemic clones were removed. Enrichment of TRBV06-family usage was observed among the top patient clones (8/27) relative to healthy controls (2/35).

Buffy coats from under 40 blood donors, supplied by the Finnish Red Cross blood service, were used as healthy controls. All TCR-sequenced material derived from peripheral blood: patient blood samples and healthy donor buffy coats. Ficoll-Hypaque gradient centrifugation was used to isolate peripheral blood mononuclear cells. Magnetic purification was used to isolate CD4+ cells from the buffy coats of the healthy controls. The Gentra Puregene Cell and Tissue kit was used for genomic DNA extraction, and quantification was performed on a Qubit 2.0 fluorometer. CDR3 length: 15 amino acids, cysteine to phenylalanine. CDR3 DNA only is kept here, 45 bases in frame from base 1. V is clipped by 3 bases and J by 2 bases, and the sequence between their germline boundaries is 13 bases long. CDR1 and CDR2 are drawn from the germline V gene: MGHRA, YSYEKL. TCRbeta rearrangements were sequenced from genomic DNA using the immunoSEQ assay at survey resolution. From the authors' description of their analysis: In the TCR sequencing data, the lowest productive clonotype frequency that could be detected was 2.59 x 10-5. Only productive TCRbeta rearrangements, defined as complete and in-frame sequences, were included in the analyses. Clonality for each sample was calculated as Simpson clonality in the immunoSEQ Analyzer version 3.0. Clones were binned by frequency as very rare, small, medium, large (1-20%) or hyperexpanded (>20%). Generation probabilities were estimated with OLGA 1.2.3, V-gene circos plots were made with VDJtools, specificities were searched in VDJdb, and CDR3 motifs were identified with GLIPH. What TCRdb holds here is the immuneACCESS table cut down to in-frame rearrangements. Part of the clones is not present; checked against another copy, under half of the missing clones reflect an unresolved V gene, and the others are unexplained. V, J and clone size were drawn from that table, and D and trimming were deduced from the DNA. Present in this sample are about 33,000 clones, roughly 80% of which were seen just once. Jointly, the top ten make up roughly 0.29% of the sample.

The chain is assembled from TRBV4-1 and TRBJ1-1; the D gene cannot be resolved reliably. The sequencing sample was made of CD4+ T cells from blood buffy coats. The receptor was derived from a human donor in good health. In nucleotide form, the sequence is TGCGCCAGCAGCCAGATCTACCGGGCTAACACTGAAGCTTTCTTT. Its protein product is CASSQIYRANTEAFF.